This T cell receptor beta chain was recovered during a study of neurological immune-mediated disorders (dated by TCRdb to the late 2010s). Turning to the overall study: Among the 34 multiple sclerosis patients, relapsing-remitting MS was present in about 31 and secondary progressive MS was present in 3. The study compared peripheral blood TCR-beta repertoires of HTLV-I-associated myelopathy (HAM/TSP) patients, multiple sclerosis patients and healthy controls using UMI-based sequencing. The 100 to 110 TCR-beta libraries covered PBMC samples along with longitudinal samples, technical triplicates, and paired sorted CD4+ and CD8+ T-cell subsets. The cohort included around 70 subjects: roughly 15 with HAM/TSP, approximately 35 with multiple sclerosis, and roughly 20 healthy controls.

The V end gives up 4 bases and the J end 4 bases, leaving 5 bases in the junction not matched to a gene. The CDR3, cysteine through phenylalanine, is 16 amino acids long. Left in the record is the CDR3 DNA by itself, 48 bases read in frame from the first base. CDR1 and CDR2 are read off the germline V gene (reference sequence) as SGHAT and FQDESV. In its sample, this clonotype was seen many times. There is no known antigen for this receptor. No quality values exist for individual bases; no much larger clone is one base distant. cDNA synthesis used template-switch 5'RACE with a primer carrying a 10-nucleotide random unique molecular identifier tagging each TCR transcript. Over 190 million TCR-beta sequences, covering 15-18 subjects, were produced in each sequencing run. The RNeasy kit was used for extraction of total RNA. The KAPA Real-time Library Amplification kit was used to amplify TCR-beta VDJ regions with primers for the TCR constant region and the 5'RACE anchor. A first PCR added sample indexes and Illumina adaptors, after which a second PCR increased the library yield. After purification with Ampure beads, the TCR product of roughly 650 bp was size-selected on a 2% E-gel SizeSelection system. Before pooling, libraries had their quality checked on a Bioanalyzer, their concentration measured with Qubit, and their quantity determined with the Kapa Library Quantification kit. An Illumina HiSeq 2500 was used to sequence the libraries paired-end at 2 x 150 bp. To increase sequence diversity, roughly 24-31% phiX was spiked into each library pool. Concerning the study's data processing: The UMI-based MiGEC pipeline processed quality-filtered reads and removed over 75% of raw TCR sequences during error correction. IMGT germline references were used for alignment of VDJ genes, and clonotypes were defined by a unique CDR3 amino acid sequence together with V-J genes. Clonal expansion, Shannon diversity, and CDR3 relatedness (CalcPairwiseDistances, ClusterSamples) were evaluated with VDJtools, and phylogenetic trees were built with CLCbio workbench. Expanded clones were defined as having at least 8 unique UMIs, based on coefficient-of-variation modelling across technical triplicates. TCRdb redid the processing of the public reads, applying fastp at Q25 and MiXCR, and retained in-frame beta chains. Each record represents a unique CDR3 protein, reported with the most common genes and DNA among its rows. TCRdb's processing, not the study's, gives the V and J calls here. Here the sample has 95,000 or so distinct CDR3 sequences; roughly 3.5% occur a single time. The ten top clones hold roughly 6% of the sample.

General findings and caveats noted by the study authors: No identical CDR3 amino acid sequences were found to be shared among expanded clones across subjects, suggesting that TCR-beta repertoires were private in all groups. TCR clonal expansion was highest in HAM/TSP patients and lowest in MS patients, with MS patients falling below even healthy controls. In a phylogenetic analysis, the repertoires of 18 out of 34 MS patients fell into a single cluster of related CDR3 sequences, pointing to a possible signature at the repertoire level. No clinical or MRI features were associated with the MS cluster, and the authors said that larger cohorts are needed.

For unsorted PBMC libraries, 2 million PBMCs were used after storage in RNAlater at -80 degrees C until RNA extraction. The multiple sclerosis patients were enrolled in a US clinical protocol that used magnetic resonance imaging to evaluate disease progression. Peripheral blood was subjected to Ficoll-Hypaque density gradient centrifugation to isolate PBMCs, which were then cryopreserved in liquid nitrogen. This receptor was identified in a young woman with multiple sclerosis. The chain is made from TRBV11-1 and TRBJ2-1; TRBD2 aligns with 12 central bases. Specimen: PBMCs. The CDR3 reads CASSSRLAGVYNEQFF. The DNA is as follows: TGTGCCAGCAGCTCCAGACTAGCGGGAGTATACAATGAGCAGTTCTTC.